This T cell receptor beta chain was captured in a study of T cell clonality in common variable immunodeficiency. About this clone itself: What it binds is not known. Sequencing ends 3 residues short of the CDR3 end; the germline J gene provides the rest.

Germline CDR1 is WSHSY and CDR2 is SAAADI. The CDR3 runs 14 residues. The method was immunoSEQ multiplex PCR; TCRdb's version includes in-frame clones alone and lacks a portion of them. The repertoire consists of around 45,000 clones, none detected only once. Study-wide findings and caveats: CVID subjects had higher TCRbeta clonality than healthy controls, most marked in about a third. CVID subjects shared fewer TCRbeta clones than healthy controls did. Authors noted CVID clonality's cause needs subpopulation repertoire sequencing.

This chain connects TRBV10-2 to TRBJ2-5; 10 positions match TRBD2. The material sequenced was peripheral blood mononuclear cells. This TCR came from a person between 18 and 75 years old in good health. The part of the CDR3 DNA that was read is TGCGCCAGCAGTGGTCCTAGCGGGGGATTAACC. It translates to CASSGPSGGLT. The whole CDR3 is CASSGPSGGLTQYF.